Sequencing of this T cell receptor beta chain was carried out in a study of T cell changes during pregnancy in multiple sclerosis. TCRdb's copy holds only in-frame clones and misses some; the assay was immunoSEQ multiplex PCR. This sample carries around 57,000 clones, approximately 91% of them seen once, and the ten largest clones take 1% to 1.5%. Trimming shortened V by 5 bases and J by 2 bases, and 9 bases separated the two germline ends. CDR1 is LNHNV, CDR2 YYDKDF, per germline (reference sequence). This CDR3 is 13 amino acids long. Sequenced material: peripheral blood, taken in the second trimester of pregnancy. This receptor was obtained from a female donor with multiple sclerosis, enrolled in a pregnancy study. The chain couples TRBV15 to TRBJ1-1, with TRBD1 as a possible D gene (5 bases). The CDR3 DNA sequence: TGTGCCACCAGCCCGACAGACAACACTGAAGCTTTCTTT. Residues: CATSPTDNTEAFF.